Each of the 16 T cell receptor beta chains below was sequenced from the same sample in a study of T cell responses to AZD1222 COVID-19 vaccine (dated by TCRdb to about 2021). In the paper's terms, the time point label means: about 28 days (+/-7) after the second vaccine dose. Receptors were amplified or captured by the immunoSEQ multiplex PCR assay. In its TCRdb copy, this immuneACCESS table keeps in-frame sequences only and misses some clones. Where compared with another copy, unresolved V genes explain less than half of these, and the others have no known cause. This sample holds roughly 110,000 clones; around 93% were observed only once. Of the sample, around 8.6% is held by the ten largest clones. Sequences were derived from peripheral blood, sampled 28 days after the second AZD1222 dose. The receptor source for this set is an adult who received the AZD1222 COVID-19 vaccine.

The V call is TRBV4-1, the J call TRBJ1-1; D is possibly TRBD1 (6 bases). The CDR3 loop spans 15 amino acids. V dropped 3 bases and J dropped 6 bases, with 17 bases sitting between them. Germline-derived CDR1 and CDR2 are MGHRA and YSYEKL. The CDR3 is CASSQTSTGTAEAFF. The DNA for the CDR3 is TGCGCCAGCAGCCAGACCTCGACAGGAACAGCTGAAGCTTTCTTT.

This rearrangement joins TRBV27 to TRBJ1-4; perhaps TRBD1 as D (5 bases). Trimming left V 2 bases short and J 7 bases short, with 14 bases between. Germline CDR1 and CDR2: MNHEY and SMNVEV (reference sequence). CDR3 length: 15 residues. In DNA form, the CDR3 reads TGTGCCAGCAGTTTAATGGGGCGGGAAGGTGAAAAACTGTTTTTT. It yields the protein CASSLMGREGEKLFF.

The chain has TRBV6-5 and TRBJ1-5, with a tentative D call TRBD1 (6 bases). Trimming removed 7 bases at V and 4 bases at J, with 11 bases between. Germline V gene lookup returns CDR1 MNHEY and CDR2 SVGAGI. The CDR3 extends over 13 amino acids. This CDR3 reads CASNGQPNQPQHF. The CDR3 coding sequence is TGTGCCAGCAATGGACAGCCTAATCAGCCCCAGCATTTT.

The gene calls are TRBV19 and TRBJ1-5; D is possibly TRBD1 (6 bases). The CDR3 has 16 amino acids. Germline V gives CDR1 LNHDA, CDR2 SQIVND (reference sequence). Trimming removed 8 bases from V and 1 base from J, with 18 bases in between. The CDR3 DNA follows: TGTGCCAGTGGCCTAACAGGGCGTCTAAGCAATCAGCCCCAGCATTTT. Encoded protein: CASGLTGRLSNQPQHF.

The chain uses TRBV5-1 and TRBJ2-7; TRBD2 matches 10 bases. The CDR3 is 17 residues long. Trimming removed 0 bases from V and 1 base from J; junction bases left unmatched: 7. Germline V lookup: CDR1 SGHRS, CDR2 YFSETQ. The CDR3 region is CASSLALLAGISYEQYF. CDR3 DNA: TGCGCCAGCAGCTTGGCCTTACTAGCGGGGATATCCTACGAGCAGTACTTC.

V usage is TRBV19 and J usage is TRBJ2-2, with 8 positions matching TRBD1. The CDR3 sequence is 15 residues long. Germline-derived CDR1 and CDR2 are LNHDA and SQIVND (reference sequence). V shed 4 bases and J 0 bases; nucleotides not matched to a gene: 1. CDR3: CASSRDRSNTGELFF. DNA of the CDR3: TGTGCCAGTAGTAGGGACAGGTCGAACACCGGGGAGCTGTTTTTT.

This clone showed up just once. V usage is TRBV6-5 and J usage is TRBJ1-5, with TRBD1 matching 9 bases. Germline V lookup: CDR1 MNHEY, CDR2 SVGAGI. Trimming at V came to 6 bases and at J to 1 base, leaving 4 bases not matched to a gene. The CDR3 runs to 15 residues. CDR3 nucleotides: TGTGCCAGCAGCGCTGGACAGGGGAGCAATCAGCCCCAGCATTTT. The encoded protein is CASSAGQGSNQPQHF.

The chain couples TRBV5-4 to TRBJ1-3; 8 nucleotides line up with TRBD1. This CDR3 region has 15 residues. V shed 3 bases, J shed 7 bases, and the junction held 9 bases outside the gene matches. Germline CDR1 SGHNT, CDR2 YYREEE (reference sequence). Written as DNA, the CDR3 is TGTGCCAGCAGCTCCTCCGGACAGGGACGGAACACCATATATTTT. This gives the protein CASSSSGQGRNTIYF.

The V gene is TRBV19, the J gene TRBJ2-1; D may be TRBD2 (7 bases). The CDR3 sequence is 14 residues long. Germline CDR1 reads LNHDA; CDR2 reads SQIVND (reference sequence). Trimming removed 10 bases from V and 6 bases from J, with 19 bases in between. The CDR3 nucleotides are TGTGCCACCAACCTCCGGGGAGGGGGCAATGAGCAGTTCTTC. Encoded protein: CATNLRGGGNEQFF.

The chain is built from TRBV11-2 and TRBJ2-7, with 7 bases lining up with TRBD1. Trimming removed 3 bases from V and 3 bases from J; junction bases left unmatched: 5. The germline V gene encodes CDR1 SGHAT and CDR2 FQNNGV. CDR3 length equals 14 residues. The CDR3 region is CASSFPWDSYEQYF. CDR3 in DNA: TGTGCCAGCAGCTTTCCCTGGGACAGCTACGAGCAGTACTTC.

The chain links TRBV5-8 to TRBJ1-6; D is unclear. V shed 4 bases and J shed 7 bases, with 9 bases lying between them. Germline V gives CDR1 SGHTS, CDR2 YDEGEE. The CDR3 consists of 13 residues. Written as DNA, the CDR3 is TGTGCCAGCAGCCGAACAGAGAATTCACCCCTCCACTTT. Translation: CASSRTENSPLHF. The whole variable domain, filled in from reference TRBV5-8 and TRBJ1-6, reads EAGVTQSPTHLIKTRGQQATLRCSPISGHTSVYWYQQALGLGLQFLLWYDEGEERNRGNFPPRFSGRQFPNYSSELNVNALELEDSALYLCASSRTENSPLHFGNGTRLTVT.

The chain is built from TRBV9 and TRBJ1-1; D gene unclear. The CDR3 consists of 15 residues. V lost 3 bases to trimming and J lost 5 bases, with 17 bases between them. CDR1 is SGDLS, CDR2 YYNGEE, per germline. The CDR3: CASSADPAGETEAFF. The CDR3 DNA is TGTGCCAGCAGCGCCGACCCGGCAGGAGAAACTGAAGCTTTCTTT. Full variable domain (remainder filled in from reference TRBV9 and TRBJ1-1): DSGVTQTPKHLITATGQRVTLRCSPRSGDLSVYWYQQSLDQGLQFLIQYYNGEERAKGNILERFSAQQFPDLHSELNLSSLELGDSALYFCASSADPAGETEAFFGQGTRLTVV.

The chain recombines TRBV5-1 with TRBJ1-3; 7 bases agree with TRBD1. The CDR3 loop spans 14 amino acids. Germline trimming cut 0 bases from V and 10 bases from J; bases unmatched to any gene: 7. Germline values: CDR1 SGHRS, CDR2 YFSETQ. In nucleotides, the CDR3 is TGCGCCAGCAGCTTGGGCGAGCCGGGACAGACCATATATTTT. It translates to CASSLGEPGQTIYF.

The rearrangement links TRBV30 to TRBJ2-2; D not resolved. CDR1 is GTSNPN and CDR2 is SVGIG in the germline V gene (reference sequence). The CDR3 extends over 14 amino acids. Trimming stripped 1 base from V and 6 bases from J, with 12 bases between. In nucleotides, the CDR3 is TGTGCCTGGAGTGGGGGTATGGAGTCCGGGGAGCTGTTTTTT. Its protein product is CAWSGGMESGELFF.

On this clone: One junction end does not reproduce the germline sequence, and a read error may be involved. V is TRBV28 and J is TRBJ2-2; 11 bases fit TRBD2. The CDR3 runs to 17 residues. Germline V gene lookup returns CDR1 MDHEN and CDR2 SYDVKM. The CDR3 coding sequence is TGTGCCAGCAGTCCCATAGCGGGAGGGCCGAAGACCGGGGAGCTGTTTTTT. Its translation: CASSPIAGGPKTGELFF. The complete variable domain, with remaining parts taken from reference TRBV28 and TRBJ2-2, reads DVKVTQSSRYLVKRTGEKVFLECVQDMDHENMFWYRQDPGLGLRLIYFSYDVKMKEKGDIPEGYSVSREKKERFSLILESASTNQTSMYLCASSPIAGGPKTGELFFGEGSRLTVL.

This rearrangement joins TRBV5-1 to TRBJ2-1; TRBD2 agrees at 9 bases. The length of the CDR3 is 15 residues. CDR1 is SGHRS and CDR2 is YFSETQ in the germline V gene. The V and J ends lost 6 bases and 3 bases, in that order; junction bases with no gene match: 7. This CDR3 is CASTRASGIYNEQFF. CDR3 DNA sequence: TGCGCCAGCACTAGGGCTAGCGGGATCTACAATGAGCAGTTCTTC.